A selection of T cell receptor beta chains follows, all from one sample in a study of blood T cell repertoires in COVID-19. Method: immunoSEQ multiplex PCR; TCRdb's copy keeps in-frame clones and lacks some. Found here are tens of thousands of clones, roughly 89% of them singletons; the top ten hold 6.5% to 9.5%. Specimen: peripheral blood. The receptors were sampled from a human donor in a cohort sampled during active COVID-19. The CDR3 runs from the conserved cysteine through the conserved F or W. The D gene is left open where the match is weak. Clone size is not always given. Where it is, it says once, few, many or a class for expanded clones.

clone_size: NA
d_call: TRBD1
v_call: TRBV4-1
j_call: TRBJ1-4
cdr3_nt: TGCGCCAGCAGCCAAGCCCCGGGACAGCGGGAAAAACTGTTTTTT
cdr3_aa: CASSQAPGQREKLFF

clone_size: NA
d_call: TRBD1
v_call: TRBV18
j_call: TRBJ2-2
cdr3_nt: TGTGCCAGCTCACCACCGAACAGGGGGCTAAGGAACACCGGGGAGCTGTTTTTT
cdr3_aa: CASSPPNRGLRNTGELFF

clone_size: few
d_call: NA
v_call: TRBV2
j_call: TRBJ2-7
cdr3_nt: TGTGCCGGCTTGTACCGTGATGTCTCCTACGAGCAGTACTTC
cdr3_aa: CAGLYRDVSYEQYF

clone_size: NA
d_call: NA
v_call: TRBV18
j_call: TRBJ2-6
cdr3_nt: TGTGCCAGCTCACCATTTTCGTTTTCTGGGGCCAACGTCCTGACTTTC
cdr3_aa: CASSPFSFSGANVLTF

clone_size: NA
d_call: TRBD2
v_call: TRBV11-2
j_call: TRBJ2-7
cdr3_nt: TGTGCCAGCGCTTCCCGGACTAGCGGGAAAGAGCAGTACTTC
cdr3_aa: CASASRTSGKEQYF

clone_size: few
d_call: NA
v_call: TRBV7-9
j_call: TRBJ2-7
cdr3_nt: TGTGCCAGCAGCTTAGCGCAAGCAGGGGACGAGCAGTACTTC
cdr3_aa: CASSLAQAGDEQYF

clone_size: NA
d_call: NA
v_call: TRBV5-1
j_call: TRBJ1-4
cdr3_nt: TGCGCCAGCAGCTCCGGCGGGGGGATCGGCCTTAATGAAAAACTGTTTTTT
cdr3_aa: CASSSGGGIGLNEKLFF

clone_size: NA
d_call: TRBD2
v_call: TRBV7-6
j_call: TRBJ2-1
cdr3_nt: TGTGCCAGCAGCCCGACTAGCGGGTACAATGAGCAGTTCTTC
cdr3_aa: CASSPTSGYNEQFF

clone_size: NA
d_call: TRBD2
v_call: TRBV7-3
j_call: TRBJ2-1
cdr3_nt: TGTGCCAGCAGCTTAACGTCCCTAGCGGGAGGGCATGAGCAGTTCTTC
cdr3_aa: CASSLTSLAGGHEQFF

clone_size: NA
d_call: TRBD2
v_call: TRBV7-2
j_call: TRBJ2-5
cdr3_nt: TGTGCCAGCAGCCCCCCCCGCGGTAGCGGGGGATGGGAGACCCAGTACTTC
cdr3_aa: CASSPPRGSGGWETQYF

clone_size: NA
d_call: TRBD2
v_call: TRBV14
j_call: TRBJ2-7
cdr3_nt: TGTGCCAGCAGCCAAGATAGGCTAGCGGCGCGTTCCTACGAGCAGTACTTC
cdr3_aa: CASSQDRLAARSYEQYF

clone_size: NA
d_call: NA
v_call: TRBV9
j_call: TRBJ1-2
cdr3_nt: TGTGCCAGCAGCGTAGCGACAGGAGGTAGGGATGGCTACACCTTC
cdr3_aa: CASSVATGGRDGYTF

clone_size: NA
d_call: NA
v_call: TRBV19
j_call: TRBJ1-2
cdr3_nt: TGTGCCAGTAGTGAGACAGGCTATGGCTACACCTTC
cdr3_aa: CASSETGYGYTF

clone_size: once
d_call: NA
v_call: TRBV12-3/TRBV12-4
j_call: TRBJ2-7
cdr3_nt: TGTGCCAGCAGGTTAAGGGGGGAGCAGTACTTC
cdr3_aa: CASRLRGEQYF

clone_size: NA
d_call: NA
v_call: TRBV21-1
j_call: TRBJ1-2
cdr3_nt: TGTGCCAGCAGCAAAGTCGACGGGTTATATGGCTACACCTTC
cdr3_aa: CASSKVDGLYGYTF

clone_size: NA
d_call: NA
v_call: TRBV28
j_call: TRBJ2-7
cdr3_nt: TGTGCCAGCAGTTTATTCGTGGGGGGGCAGTACTTC
cdr3_aa: CASSLFVGGQYF

clone_size: NA
d_call: NA
v_call: TRBV5-1
j_call: TRBJ2-2
cdr3_nt: TGCGCCAGCAGCTATCTAGCGGCCAGGGGACCCGGGGAGCTGTTTTTT
cdr3_aa: CASSYLAARGPGELFF

clone_size: NA
d_call: TRBD1
v_call: TRBV6-2/TRBV6-3
j_call: TRBJ2-7
cdr3_nt: TGTGCCAGCAGTTACCCAGGACAGGGGGCGCGCTACGAGCAGTACTTC
cdr3_aa: CASSYPGQGARYEQYF

clone_size: NA
d_call: NA
v_call: TRBV4-3
j_call: TRBJ2-2
cdr3_nt: TGCGCCAGCAGCCGAGACAGGTCTATCACCGGGGAGCTGTTTTTT
cdr3_aa: CASSRDRSITGELFF

clone_size: NA
d_call: TRBD2
v_call: TRBV4-1
j_call: TRBJ2-1
cdr3_nt: TGCGCCAGCAGCCAACTAGCGGGATTGGCGTACAATGAGCAGTTCTTC
cdr3_aa: CASSQLAGLAYNEQFF

clone_size: once
d_call: TRBD2
v_call: TRBV23-1
j_call: TRBJ2-7
cdr3_nt: TGCGCCAGCAGTCAATGGAACACTAGCGGGGGGCCTTCTATCTACGAGCAGTACTTC
cdr3_aa: CASSQWNTSGGPSIYEQYF

clone_size: NA
d_call: TRBD2
v_call: TRBV2
j_call: TRBJ2-1
cdr3_nt: TGTGCCAGCAGTGCCCGGACTAGCGGGGGGCTGGGGCAGTTCTTC
cdr3_aa: CASSARTSGGLGQFF

clone_size: NA
d_call: NA
v_call: TRBV2
j_call: TRBJ2-3
cdr3_nt: TGTGCCAGCAGTGACTACCTCACAGATACGCAGTATTTT
cdr3_aa: CASSDYLTDTQYF

clone_size: NA
d_call: TRBD1
v_call: TRBV9
j_call: TRBJ1-1
cdr3_nt: TGTGCCAGCAACTTGGGACAGGGGGACACTGAAGCTTTCTTT
cdr3_aa: CASNLGQGDTEAFF

clone_size: NA
d_call: NA
v_call: TRBV9
j_call: TRBJ1-3
cdr3_nt: TGTGCCAGCAGCGCATCGGAGACGCTCGTTTCTCGGGTGGAAGGAAACACCATATATTTT
cdr3_aa: CASSASETLVSRVEGNTIYF

clone_size: NA
d_call: TRBD1
v_call: TRBV6-5
j_call: TRBJ1-2
cdr3_nt: TGTGCCAGCACCGACAGGGTGGGTGGCTACACCTTC
cdr3_aa: CASTDRVGGYTF

clone_size: NA
d_call: NA
v_call: TRBV28
j_call: TRBJ2-7
cdr3_nt: TGTGCCAGCAGTTTAGCCCGCCTCAGGTCTATCGAGCAGTACTTC
cdr3_aa: CASSLARLRSIEQYF

clone_size: NA
d_call: TRBD2
v_call: TRBV19
j_call: TRBJ2-1
cdr3_nt: TGTGCCAGCCAGGGACTAGCGGGGGCCTCTCTATACAATGAGCAGTTCTTC
cdr3_aa: CASQGLAGASLYNEQFF

clone_size: NA
d_call: TRBD2
v_call: TRBV30
j_call: TRBJ2-1
cdr3_nt: TGTGCCATGTTAGGACTAGCGGGGAATTACAATGAGCAGTTCTTC
cdr3_aa: CAMLGLAGNYNEQFF

clone_size: NA
d_call: TRBD1
v_call: TRBV3-1/TRBV3-2
j_call: TRBJ1-1
cdr3_nt: TGTGCCAGCAGCCAAGATCCCTCGACAGGGTGGGAGGCTGAAGCTTTCTTT
cdr3_aa: CASSQDPSTGWEAEAFF

clone_size: NA
d_call: TRBD1
v_call: TRBV5-8
j_call: TRBJ1-5
cdr3_nt: TGTGCCAGCAGCCTTGGGACAGTTAGCAATCAGCCCCAGCATTTT
cdr3_aa: CASSLGTVSNQPQHF

clone_size: NA
d_call: NA
v_call: TRBV7-2
j_call: TRBJ2-7
cdr3_nt: TGTGCCAGCAGCTTAATGGGCCCTCCCCACCCCGCCTACGAGCAGTACTTC
cdr3_aa: CASSLMGPPHPAYEQYF

clone_size: NA
d_call: NA
v_call: TRBV3-1/TRBV3-2
j_call: TRBJ1-4
cdr3_nt: TGTGCCAGCAGCCAAGATGGGGCAGGGGAGGGCAAGAGTGAAAAACTGTTTTTT
cdr3_aa: CASSQDGAGEGKSEKLFF

clone_size: NA
d_call: NA
v_call: TRBV5-1
j_call: TRBJ2-3
cdr3_nt: TGCGCCAGCAGCTTGGGGACAGCCACAGATACGCAGTATTTT
cdr3_aa: CASSLGTATDTQYF

clone_size: NA
d_call: TRBD1
v_call: TRBV5-1
j_call: TRBJ1-5
cdr3_nt: TGCGCCAGCAGCTTGTGGACAGGCGGGCAGCCCCAGCATTTT
cdr3_aa: CASSLWTGGQPQHF

clone_size: NA
d_call: NA
v_call: TRBV6-5
j_call: TRBJ2-5
cdr3_nt: TGTGCCAGCAGTTACGGTAGCGACCAAGAGACCCAGTACTTC
cdr3_aa: CASSYGSDQETQYF

clone_size: few
d_call: TRBD2
v_call: TRBV29-1
j_call: TRBJ2-1
cdr3_nt: TGCAGCGTTGATAGCGGGAGCTCCTACAATGAGCAGTTCTTC
cdr3_aa: CSVDSGSSYNEQFF

clone_size: NA
d_call: TRBD1
v_call: TRBV9
j_call: TRBJ2-1
cdr3_nt: TGTGCCAGCAGCAGGCCCGGGACAGGGGATAATGAGCAGTTCTTC
cdr3_aa: CASSRPGTGDNEQFF

clone_size: NA
d_call: NA
v_call: TRBV15
j_call: TRBJ2-7
cdr3_nt: TGTGCCACCAGCAGAGACAGGCATTCTTCCTACGAGCAGTACTTC
cdr3_aa: CATSRDRHSSYEQYF

clone_size: NA
d_call: NA
v_call: TRBV30
j_call: TRBJ1-1
cdr3_nt: TGTGCCTGGAGTAACCCTACACAGGCTCCCATGAACACTGAAGCTTTCTTT
cdr3_aa: CAWSNPTQAPMNTEAFF

clone_size: NA
d_call: TRBD2
v_call: TRBV7-9
j_call: TRBJ2-3
cdr3_nt: TGTGCCAGCAGCGGAGCGGGAGTGCGCACAGATACGCAGTATTTT
cdr3_aa: CASSGAGVRTDTQYF

clone_size: NA
d_call: TRBD1
v_call: TRBV7-9
j_call: TRBJ2-7
cdr3_nt: TGTGCCAGCAGCTGGACAGGGGGCCAAGGACCCCTCGAGCAGTACTTC
cdr3_aa: CASSWTGGQGPLEQYF

clone_size: NA
d_call: NA
v_call: TRBV30
j_call: TRBJ1-6
cdr3_nt: TGTGCCTGGAGTGTACAACGGGCAGGGGCCGTTTTGGGGTTTAATTCACCCCTCCACTTT
cdr3_aa: CAWSVQRAGAVLGFNSPLHF

clone_size: NA
d_call: NA
v_call: TRBV5-4
j_call: TRBJ2-5
cdr3_nt: TGTGCCAGCAGCTTGGTTCCTGGCGAGACCCAGTACTTC
cdr3_aa: CASSLVPGETQYF

clone_size: NA
d_call: TRBD1
v_call: TRBV2
j_call: TRBJ1-1
cdr3_nt: TGTGCCAGCAGTTTACAGGGGTACACTGAAGCTTTCTTT
cdr3_aa: CASSLQGYTEAFF

clone_size: NA
d_call: NA
v_call: TRBV6-2/TRBV6-3
j_call: TRBJ2-2
cdr3_nt: TGTGCCAGCAGTTTAGGGGGAACGAACACCGGGGAGCTGTTTTTT
cdr3_aa: CASSLGGTNTGELFF

clone_size: few
d_call: NA
v_call: TRBV28
j_call: TRBJ1-5
cdr3_nt: TGTGCCAGCAGTTTATTCCGTCAGCCCCAGCATTTT
cdr3_aa: CASSLFRQPQHF

clone_size: NA
d_call: NA
v_call: TRBV5-4
j_call: TRBJ1-6
cdr3_nt: TGTGCCAGCAGCTTGGACAGGATTAATTCACCCCTCCACTTT
cdr3_aa: CASSLDRINSPLHF

clone_size: NA
d_call: NA
v_call: TRBV12-5
j_call: TRBJ1-2
cdr3_nt: TGTGCTAGTGGTTTAAACCTGGGGGCTATTGGCTATGGCTACACCTTC
cdr3_aa: CASGLNLGAIGYGYTF

clone_size: NA
d_call: NA
v_call: TRBV6-5
j_call: TRBJ2-5
cdr3_nt: TGTGCCAGCAGCCGGGACTTCCAAGAGACCCAGTACTTC
cdr3_aa: CASSRDFQETQYF

clone_size: NA
d_call: TRBD1
v_call: TRBV7-3
j_call: TRBJ2-5
cdr3_nt: TGTGCCAGCAGCCCTGGGACAGGTTTACAAGAGACCCAGTACTTC
cdr3_aa: CASSPGTGLQETQYF

clone_size: once
d_call: NA
v_call: TRBV3-1/TRBV3-2
j_call: TRBJ2-5
cdr3_nt: TGTGCCAGCAGCCAAACCAGCGGGTGGTCGGAGACCCAGTACTTC
cdr3_aa: CASSQTSGWSETQYF

clone_size: NA
d_call: NA
v_call: TRBV2
j_call: TRBJ2-1
cdr3_nt: TGTGCCAGCAGTGACGGCAGGTTCCCCAATGAGCAGTTCTTC
cdr3_aa: CASSDGRFPNEQFF

clone_size: NA
d_call: TRBD2
v_call: TRBV11-3
j_call: TRBJ2-2
cdr3_nt: TGTGCCAGCAGCCCTACGGGACTAGCCCCCGGGGAGCTGTTTTTT
cdr3_aa: CASSPTGLAPGELFF

clone_size: NA
d_call: NA
v_call: TRBV7-2
j_call: TRBJ1-2
cdr3_nt: TGTGCCAGCAGCTTGAGAAACTATGGCTACACCTTC
cdr3_aa: CASSLRNYGYTF

clone_size: NA
d_call: NA
v_call: TRBV5-1
j_call: TRBJ2-5
cdr3_nt: TGCGCCAGCAGCGAGTTGGAGACCCAGTACTTC
cdr3_aa: CASSELETQYF

clone_size: NA
d_call: TRBD2
v_call: TRBV11-1
j_call: TRBJ2-5
cdr3_nt: TGTGCCAGCAGCCCGGGCGGGGGACGGGTTCAAGAGACCCAGTACTTC
cdr3_aa: CASSPGGGRVQETQYF

clone_size: NA
d_call: TRBD1
v_call: TRBV6-6
j_call: TRBJ1-4
cdr3_nt: TGTGCCAGCACCAGGCAGGGGGCTAATGAAAAACTGTTTTTT
cdr3_aa: CASTRQGANEKLFF

clone_size: NA
d_call: NA
v_call: TRBV11-2
j_call: TRBJ2-7
cdr3_nt: TGTGCCAGCAGCTTAGTTGGGACACATTCCTACGAGCAGTACTTC
cdr3_aa: CASSLVGTHSYEQYF